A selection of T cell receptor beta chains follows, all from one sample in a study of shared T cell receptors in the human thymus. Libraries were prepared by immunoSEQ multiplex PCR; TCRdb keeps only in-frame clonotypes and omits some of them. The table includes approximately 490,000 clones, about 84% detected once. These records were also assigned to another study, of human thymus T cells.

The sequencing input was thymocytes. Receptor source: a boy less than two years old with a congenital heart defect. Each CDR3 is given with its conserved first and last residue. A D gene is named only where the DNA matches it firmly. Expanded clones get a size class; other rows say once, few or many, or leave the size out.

TGTGCCAGCAGCTTAATCGAGGACAATGAGCAGTTCTTC,CASSLIEDNEQFF,few,TRBJ2-1,-,TRBV7-3
TGTGCCAGCAGTTTATTCAGTGGCACCGGGGAGCTGTTTTTT,CASSLFSGTGELFF,-,TRBJ2-2,-,TRBV28
TGTGCCAGCAGCCCGGGGGTAGCGGGAACCTACGAGCAGTACTTC,CASSPGVAGTYEQYF,-,TRBJ2-7,TRBD2,TRBV7-4
TGTGCCAGTAGTCTCCCGGCAGGGAACACTGAAGCTTTCTTT,CASSLPAGNTEAFF,-,TRBJ1-1,-,TRBV19
TGTGCCAGCAGTGACGAGAAGGGACTAGCGGGAAAAAATGAGCAGTTCTTC,CASSDEKGLAGKNEQFF,-,TRBJ2-1,TRBD2,TRBV2
TGTGCCAGCAGCCAAGATTCAGCCGGGGAGCTGTTTTTT,CASSQDSAGELFF,-,TRBJ2-2,-,TRBV14
TGTGCCAGCAGAAGGGACAGGTCTTATGGCTACACCTTC,CASRRDRSYGYTF,-,TRBJ1-2,TRBD1,TRBV6-5
TGTGCCAGCAGTTTATCCCCGGGACAGGGAGCTAACTATGGCTACACCTTC,CASSLSPGQGANYGYTF,-,TRBJ1-2,TRBD1,TRBV28
TGTGCCAGCAGCCAGACAGGGGGCCCCTACGAGCAGTACTTC,CASSQTGGPYEQYF,-,TRBJ2-7,TRBD1,TRBV4-2
TGTGCCTGGAGCCCGAGGTCCGTAGGGGAGGGCCGGAACATTCAGTACTTC,CAWSPRSVGEGRNIQYF,-,TRBJ2-4,TRBD2,TRBV30
TGTGCCAGCAGCGTAAGTCGGGAGTCGGCGGAGACCCAGTACTTC,CASSVSRESAETQYF,-,TRBJ2-5,-,TRBV9
TGCGCCAGCAGCTTGAGGCAGGGGGAATTTCTCCCCTACAATGAGCAGTTCTTC,CASSLRQGEFLPYNEQFF,-,TRBJ2-1,TRBD1,TRBV5-1
TGCGCCAGCAGCCAAAGGGTCATTTTTGCGGAGGGAGGGCCCTACGAGCAGTACTTC,CASSQRVIFAEGGPYEQYF,-,TRBJ2-7,TRBD2,TRBV4-1
TGTGCCAGCAGCCAAGATGGGACAGACCCCTATCAGCCCCAGCATTTT,CASSQDGTDPYQPQHF,-,TRBJ1-5,TRBD1,TRBV4-2
TGCGCCAGCAGCCAAGATCGGTCAGGGTGTACCGGGGAGCTGTTTTTT,CASSQDRSGCTGELFF,-,TRBJ2-2,-,TRBV4-1
TGCGCCAGCAGCTTGGACAGGGATAAATCTGGAAACACCATATATTTT,CASSLDRDKSGNTIYF,-,TRBJ1-3,-,TRBV5-1
TGTGCCAGCAGGGCCCCCGGGACTAGCGGGACTAGCACAGATACGCAGTATTTT,CASRAPGTSGTSTDTQYF,few,TRBJ2-3,TRBD2,TRBV25-1
TGTGCCATCAGTGAGGGCGGGGGGCCAACATACAATGAGCAGTTCTTC,CAISEGGGPTYNEQFF,-,TRBJ2-1,TRBD2,TRBV10-3
TGTGCCAGCAGCTCAGGGACTAGCGGGAGCTACGAGCAGTACTTC,CASSSGTSGSYEQYF,-,TRBJ2-7,TRBD2,TRBV7-2
TGTGCCAGCAGTTTATCCCCTGTTGAATGCGACAGGGGCTACAATGAGCAGTTCTTC,CASSLSPVECDRGYNEQFF,-,TRBJ2-1,TRBD1,TRBV27
TGTGCCAGCAGTCCCCTACGGACTAGCGGGAGCAGAGATGAGCAGTTCTTC,CASSPLRTSGSRDEQFF,once,TRBJ2-1,TRBD2,TRBV28
TGCGCCAGCAGCCCTCCCGGGACTAGTAGTGCAGATACGCAGTATTTT,CASSPPGTSSADTQYF,-,TRBJ2-3,TRBD2,TRBV4-3
TGTGCCAGCAGCGCCGACAGGGGTAGCTCCTACGAGCAGTACTTC,CASSADRGSSYEQYF,-,TRBJ2-7,TRBD1,TRBV9
TGTGCCAGCAGCCGCTCGCGGCCCGGGGAGCTGTTTTTT,CASSRSRPGELFF,-,TRBJ2-2,-,TRBV6-5
TGTGCCAGCAGTTCAACAGGGGGTCCCTACGAGCAGTACTTC,CASSSTGGPYEQYF,few,TRBJ2-7,TRBD1,TRBV27
TGCGCCAGCAGCCAAGATAGGCAGGGAGGGAACAATGAGCAGTTCTTC,CASSQDRQGGNNEQFF,few,TRBJ2-1,TRBD2,TRBV4-3
TGTGCCAGCAGAACCGGGACAGGGCGGGAGCAGTACTTC,CASRTGTGREQYF,-,TRBJ2-7,TRBD1,TRBV27
TGTGCCAGCAGCGCCCCGGGACTGAGCTCCTACGAGCAGTACTTC,CASSAPGLSSYEQYF,-,TRBJ2-7,-,TRBV4-2
TGCGCCAGCAGCCAGCGAAATAGCAATCAGCCCCAGCATTTT,CASSQRNSNQPQHF,-,TRBJ1-5,-,TRBV4-1
TGTGCCAGCAGTGAGAATTTTGGGACAGGGACCTACGAGCAGTACTTC,CASSENFGTGTYEQYF,-,TRBJ2-7,TRBD1,TRBV6-4
TGTGCCAGCAGCCCCCCTGAGGGGCGGGAAAACGGCGAGCAGTACTTC,CASSPPEGRENGEQYF,-,TRBJ2-7,-,TRBV11-2
TGTGCCAGCAGCCAAGAAAGGGGGAGGGCCGGGGCAGATACGCAGTATTTT,CASSQERGRAGADTQYF,-,TRBJ2-3,-,TRBV4-2
TGTGCCAGCAGCACAGCGGGACATTTGCAAGAGACCCAGTACTTC,CASSTAGHLQETQYF,-,TRBJ2-5,-,TRBV5-6
TGTGCCAGCAGATCGACTAATAGTAATGAAAAACTGTTTTTT,CASRSTNSNEKLFF,-,TRBJ1-4,-,TRBV5-8
TGTGCCAGTAGTATAGATCGTGGGACAGCTAACTATGGCTACACCTTC,CASSIDRGTANYGYTF,few,TRBJ1-2,TRBD1,TRBV19
TGTGCCAGCAGCGTAGCGGCTAAGAGGACAGATACGCAGTATTTT,CASSVAAKRTDTQYF,once,TRBJ2-3,-,TRBV9
TGTGCCAGCAGTGACATCCCGGATCAGCCCCAGCATTTT,CASSDIPDQPQHF,-,TRBJ1-5,-,TRBV25-1